This TCR beta chain was found in a study of blood T cell repertoires in COVID-19. Study members were between 18 and 89 years old and lived in 24 US regions. The CDR3 is 14 residues long. Germline assignment: CDR1 MNHEY and CDR2 SVGAGI. The trim removed 6 bases at V and 5 bases at J, leaving 6 bases unmatched. Authors' processing steps: Nucleated cell number was recorded as an estimate derived from reference gene primer amplification. Clones were sequenced by immunoSEQ multiplex PCR, and TCRdb holds only the in-frame ones, with some missing. Clonal size and the V and J genes are those of that table, whereas D and trimming came from the DNA. The sample consists of over 250,000 clones, approximately 89% of them appearing once.

The sample was PBMCs or T cells enriched from blood (not recorded which). This chain connects TRBV6-5 to TRBJ1-2; 10 bases map to TRBD1. This clonotype originated in a woman in her 30s who had recovered from COVID-19. The chain's CDR3 is CASRDVGQGYGYTF. CDR3 bases: TGTGCCAGCAGAGACGTGGGACAGGGGTATGGCTACACCTTC.